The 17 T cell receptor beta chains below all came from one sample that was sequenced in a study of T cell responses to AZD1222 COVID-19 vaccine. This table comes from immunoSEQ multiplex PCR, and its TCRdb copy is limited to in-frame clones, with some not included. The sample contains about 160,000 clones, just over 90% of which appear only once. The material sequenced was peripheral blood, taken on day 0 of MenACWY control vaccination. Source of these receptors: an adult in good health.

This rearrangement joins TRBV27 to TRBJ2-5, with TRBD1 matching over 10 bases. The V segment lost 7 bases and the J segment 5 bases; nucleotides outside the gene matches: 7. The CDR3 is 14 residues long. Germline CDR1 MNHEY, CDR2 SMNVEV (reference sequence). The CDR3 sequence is CASMSTGGPETQYF. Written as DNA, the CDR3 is TGTGCCAGCATGTCGACAGGGGGCCCGGAGACCCAGTACTTC.

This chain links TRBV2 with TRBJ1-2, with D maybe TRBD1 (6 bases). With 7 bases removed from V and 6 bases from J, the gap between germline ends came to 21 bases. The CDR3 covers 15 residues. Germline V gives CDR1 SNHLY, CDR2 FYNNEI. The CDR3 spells CASTVFTGKRDGYTF. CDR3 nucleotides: TGTGCCAGCACGGTCTTTACAGGGAAAAGGGATGGCTACACCTTC.

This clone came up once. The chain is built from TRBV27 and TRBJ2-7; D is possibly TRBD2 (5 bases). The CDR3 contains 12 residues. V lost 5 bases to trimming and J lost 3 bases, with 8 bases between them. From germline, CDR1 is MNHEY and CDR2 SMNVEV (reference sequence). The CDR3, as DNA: TGTGCCAGCAGTGGAGGCCGCTACGAGCAGTACTTC. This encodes CASSGGRYEQYF.

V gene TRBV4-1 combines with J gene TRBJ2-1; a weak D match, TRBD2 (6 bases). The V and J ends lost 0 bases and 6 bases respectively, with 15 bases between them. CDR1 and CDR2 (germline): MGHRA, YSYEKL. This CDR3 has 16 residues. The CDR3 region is CASSQDLTSISNEQFF. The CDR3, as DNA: TGCGCCAGCAGCCAAGACCTGACTAGTATCTCCAATGAGCAGTTCTTC.

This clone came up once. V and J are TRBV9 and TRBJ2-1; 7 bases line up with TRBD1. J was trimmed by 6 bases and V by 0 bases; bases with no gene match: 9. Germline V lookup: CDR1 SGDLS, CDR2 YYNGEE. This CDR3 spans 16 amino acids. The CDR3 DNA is TGTGCCAGCAGCGTAGCTGGGGACAGCTTCTCCAATGAGCAGTTCTTC. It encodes CASSVAGDSFSNEQFF.

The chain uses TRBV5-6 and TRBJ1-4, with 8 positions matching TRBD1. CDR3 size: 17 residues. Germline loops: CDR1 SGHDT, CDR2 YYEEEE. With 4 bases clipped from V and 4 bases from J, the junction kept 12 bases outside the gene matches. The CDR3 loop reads CASSLGPGGFGNEKLFF. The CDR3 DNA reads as TGTGCCAGCAGCCTAGGGCCAGGGGGCTTTGGTAATGAAAAACTGTTTTTT.

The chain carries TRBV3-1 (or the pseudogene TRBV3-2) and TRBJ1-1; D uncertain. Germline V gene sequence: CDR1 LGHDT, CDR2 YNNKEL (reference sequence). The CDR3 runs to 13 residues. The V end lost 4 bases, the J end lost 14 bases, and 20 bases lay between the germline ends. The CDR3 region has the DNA TGTGCCAGCAGCCCCCAAATTCGCGCCCTTCTGTTCTTT. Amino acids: CASSPQIRALLFF.

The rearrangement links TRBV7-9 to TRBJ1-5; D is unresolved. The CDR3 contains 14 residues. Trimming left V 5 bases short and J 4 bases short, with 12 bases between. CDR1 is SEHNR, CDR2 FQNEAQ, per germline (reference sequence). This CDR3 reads CASSPGGVNQPQHF. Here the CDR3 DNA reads TGTGCCAGCAGCCCGGGCGGGGTAAATCAGCCCCAGCATTTT.

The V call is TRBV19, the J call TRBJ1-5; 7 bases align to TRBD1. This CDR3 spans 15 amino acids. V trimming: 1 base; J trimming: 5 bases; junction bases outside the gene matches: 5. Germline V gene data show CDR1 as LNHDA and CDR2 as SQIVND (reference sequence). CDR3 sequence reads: CASSIVLDRYQPQHF. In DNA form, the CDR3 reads TGTGCCAGTAGTATAGTATTGGACAGGTATCAGCCCCAGCATTTT. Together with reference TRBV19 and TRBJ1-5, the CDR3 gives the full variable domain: DGGITQSPKYLFRKEGQNVTLSCEQNLNHDAMYWYRQDPGQGLRLIYYSQIVNDFQKGDIAEGYSVSREKKESFPLTVTSAQKNPTAFYLCASSIVLDRYQPQHFGDGTRLSIL.

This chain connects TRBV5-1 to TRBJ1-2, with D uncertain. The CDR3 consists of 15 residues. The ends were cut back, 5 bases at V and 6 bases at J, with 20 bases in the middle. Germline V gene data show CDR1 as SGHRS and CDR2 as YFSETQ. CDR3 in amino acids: CASRPPTVPRDGYTF. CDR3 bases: TGCGCCAGCAGGCCGCCGACGGTTCCGAGAGATGGCTACACCTTC.

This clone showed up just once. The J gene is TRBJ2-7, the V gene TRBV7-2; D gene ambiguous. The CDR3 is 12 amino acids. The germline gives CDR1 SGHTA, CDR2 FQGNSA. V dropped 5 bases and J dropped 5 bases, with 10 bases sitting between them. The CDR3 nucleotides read TGTGCCAGCAGCCCTGGGTTTGACGAGCAGTACTTC. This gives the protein CASSPGFDEQYF.

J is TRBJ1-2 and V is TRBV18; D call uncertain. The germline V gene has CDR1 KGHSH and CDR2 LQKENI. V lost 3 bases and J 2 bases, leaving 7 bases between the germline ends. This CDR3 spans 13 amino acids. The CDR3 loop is CASSPDGNYGYTF. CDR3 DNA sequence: TGTGCCAGCTCACCGGACGGGAACTATGGCTACACCTTC. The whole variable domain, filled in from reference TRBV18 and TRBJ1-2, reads NAGVMQNPRHLVRRRGQEARLRCSPMKGHSHVYWYRQLPEEGLKFMVYLQKENIIDESGMPKERFSAEFPKEGPSILRIQQVVRGDSAAYFCASSPDGNYGYTFGSGTRLTVV.

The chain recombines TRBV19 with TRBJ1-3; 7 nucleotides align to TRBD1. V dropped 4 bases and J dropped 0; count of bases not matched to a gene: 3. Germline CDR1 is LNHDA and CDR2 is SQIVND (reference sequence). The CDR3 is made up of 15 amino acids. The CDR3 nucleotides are TGTGCCAGTAGTACCAGGGGGAACTCTGGAAACACCATATATTTT. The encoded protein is CASSTRGNSGNTIYF.

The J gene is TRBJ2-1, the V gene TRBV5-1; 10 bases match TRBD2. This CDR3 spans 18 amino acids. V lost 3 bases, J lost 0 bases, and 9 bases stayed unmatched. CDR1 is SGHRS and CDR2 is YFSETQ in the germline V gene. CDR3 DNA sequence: TGCGCCAGCAGCTCTTCCGGGACTAGCGCGTCCTCCTACAATGAGCAGTTCTTC. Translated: CASSSSGTSASSYNEQFF.

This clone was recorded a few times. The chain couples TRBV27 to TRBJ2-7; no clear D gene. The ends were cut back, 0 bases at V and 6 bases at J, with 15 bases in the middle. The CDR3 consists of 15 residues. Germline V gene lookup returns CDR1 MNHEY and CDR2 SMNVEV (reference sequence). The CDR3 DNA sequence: TGTGCCAGCAGTTTATCGAGGCAGGTTAGGGTCGAGCAGTACTTC. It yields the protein CASSLSRQVRVEQYF.

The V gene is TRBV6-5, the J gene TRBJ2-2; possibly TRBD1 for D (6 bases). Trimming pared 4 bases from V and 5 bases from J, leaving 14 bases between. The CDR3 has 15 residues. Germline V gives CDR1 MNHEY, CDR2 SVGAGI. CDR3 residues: CASSLQGIQTGELFF. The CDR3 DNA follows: TGTGCCAGCAGTTTACAGGGAATTCAGACCGGGGAGCTGTTTTTT.

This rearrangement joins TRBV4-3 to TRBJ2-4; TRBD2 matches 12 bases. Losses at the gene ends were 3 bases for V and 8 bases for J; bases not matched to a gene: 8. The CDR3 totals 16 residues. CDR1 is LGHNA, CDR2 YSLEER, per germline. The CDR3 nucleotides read TGCGCCAGCAGCCAGGGGACTAGCGGGCCTGGGGACATTCAGTACTTC. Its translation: CASSQGTSGPGDIQYF.